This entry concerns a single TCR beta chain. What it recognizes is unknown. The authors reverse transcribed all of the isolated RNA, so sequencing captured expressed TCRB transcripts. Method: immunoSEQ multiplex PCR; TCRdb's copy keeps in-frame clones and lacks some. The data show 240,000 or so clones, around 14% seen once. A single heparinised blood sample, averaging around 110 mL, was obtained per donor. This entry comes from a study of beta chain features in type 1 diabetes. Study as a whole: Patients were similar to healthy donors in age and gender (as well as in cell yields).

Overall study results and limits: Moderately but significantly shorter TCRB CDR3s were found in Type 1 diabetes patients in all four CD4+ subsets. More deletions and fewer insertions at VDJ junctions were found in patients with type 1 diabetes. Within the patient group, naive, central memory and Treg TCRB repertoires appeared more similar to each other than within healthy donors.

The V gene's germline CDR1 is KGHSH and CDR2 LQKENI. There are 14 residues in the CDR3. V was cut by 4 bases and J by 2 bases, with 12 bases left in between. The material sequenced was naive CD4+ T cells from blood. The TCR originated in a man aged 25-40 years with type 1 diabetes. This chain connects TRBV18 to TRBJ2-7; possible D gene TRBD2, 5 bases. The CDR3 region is CASSLYEEAYEQYF. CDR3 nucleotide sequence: TGTGCCAGCTCACTGTATGAGGAGGCCTACGAGCAGTACTTC.